This passage covers 19 T cell receptor beta chains from one sample sequenced in a study of human T cells and chemical hapten exposure. One entry per CDR3 protein, called by TCRdb with MiXCR from the RACE reads. This table has fewer than 150,000 distinct CDR3 sequences, approximately 12% appearing once. Time point described: patch test 2, 6 weeks after DPC sensitization. The treatment was: therapeutic diphenylcyclopropenone sensitization with weekly scalp DPC. Source: whole blood, taken in connection with sensitization to the hapten diphenylcyclopropenone (DPC). These receptors all stem from a woman between 50 and 59 years old with alopecia areata. Some clones in this sample may be carry-over from other donors' samples.

This clonotype was detected many times. CDR3 amino acids: CASSEGGRRNQPQHF. The CDR3 region has the DNA TGTGCCAGCAGTGAAGGCGGACGCCGCAATCAGCCCCAGCATTTT. The rearrangement uses TRBV6-1 and TRBJ1-5, with D unclear. Trimming left V 1 base short and J 2 bases short, with 9 bases between. This CDR3 comprises 15 residues. CDR1 is MNHNS and CDR2 is SASEGT in the germline V gene.

Points on this clonotype: A much larger clone is a single base away; this may be a read error. The genes are TRBV27 and TRBJ2-1, with D uncertain. Germline CDR1 and CDR2: MNHEY and SMNVEV (reference sequence). The CDR3 spans 14 residues. Trimming removed 8 bases from V and 6 bases from J, with 17 bases in between. The CDR3 region has the DNA TGTGCCAGCGCCGCGGACCGATTTAGCAATGAGCAGTTCTTC. Its translation is CASAADRFSNEQFF.

This clonotype was recorded a few times. The CDR3 DNA reads as TGTGCCAGCAGTTTATTGGGGGCCCTCTATGGCTACACCTTC. Translated, it gives CASSLLGALYGYTF. The V and J genes are TRBV28 and TRBJ1-2; TRBD1 is a possible D gene (6 bases). This CDR3 is 14 amino acids long. Between the trimmed V and J ends, which lost 1 base and 4 bases, there was a span of 10 bases. The germline CDR1 and CDR2 sequences are MDHEN and SYDVKM.

The chain uses TRBV12-3 or TRBV12-4 and TRBJ2-1, with no clear D. V lost 2 bases and J lost 8, with 7 bases in between. The CDR3 is made up of 12 amino acids. CDR3 residues: CASSLTRHEQFF. Written as DNA, the CDR3 is TGTGCCAGCAGTTTAACGCGGCATGAGCAGTTCTTC.

This rearrangement joins TRBV12-3 or TRBV12-4 to TRBJ1-5; D is unclear. This CDR3 is 11 amino acids long. The ends were cut back, 2 bases at V and 9 bases at J, with 5 bases in the middle. The CDR3 loop is CASSLSGPQHF. In DNA, the CDR3 is TGTGCCAGCAGTTTATCAGGGCCCCAGCATTTT.

The V and J genes are TRBV12-3 or TRBV12-4 and TRBJ2-1; a possible D gene is TRBD1 (8 bases). V was pared by 6 bases and J by 9 bases, with 21 bases between. CDR3 length: 15 amino acids. The CDR3 DNA follows: TGTGCCAGCAGCCGACAGGGGAGGGTTTTTGGTGAGCAGTTCTTC. It codes for CASSRQGRVFGEQFF.

This clonotype has only a few counts. The chain combines TRBV6-2 or TRBV6-3 with TRBJ2-7; possible D gene TRBD1, 5 bases. V was pared by 6 bases and J by 3 bases, with 9 bases between. In germline, CDR1 is MNHEY, CDR2 SVGEGT. This CDR3 is built from 12 residues. CDR3 DNA: TGTGCCAGCAGCAGACAGAGCTACGAGCAGTACTTC. Its translation: CASSRQSYEQYF.

CDR3 nucleotide sequence: TGTGCCAGCAGCTTGGGTGGCGGATCTAGCACAGATACGCAGTATTTT. It is translated as CASSLGGGSSTDTQYF. This chain uses TRBV7-6 with TRBJ2-3; no firm D call. This CDR3 is 16 amino acids long. Trimming removed 3 bases at V and 0 bases at J, with 13 bases between. Germline CDR1 is SGHVS and CDR2 is FNYEAQ.

The chain joins TRBV27 to TRBJ2-7; D tentatively reads TRBD1 or TRBD2 (5 bases each). The CDR3 totals 14 residues. Trimming pared 6 bases from V and 6 bases from J, leaving 18 bases between. The V gene's germline CDR1 is MNHEY and CDR2 SMNVEV (reference sequence). CDR3 residues: CASSPGTPLGEQYF. As DNA, the CDR3 is TGTGCCAGCAGCCCCGGGACCCCCCTAGGCGAGCAGTACTTC.

This clonotype was seen a handful of times. V and J are TRBV7-2 and TRBJ2-7; tentatively, D is TRBD2 (5 bases). Between the trimmed V and J ends, which lost 1 base and 9 bases, there was a span of 13 bases. The CDR3 runs to 13 residues. In germline, CDR1 is SGHTA, CDR2 FQGNSA. CDR3 sequence: CASSLERGWVQYF. In DNA form, the CDR3 reads TGTGCCAGCAGCTTAGAACGGGGTTGGGTGCAGTACTTC.

This clonotype has only a few counts. The gene calls are TRBV13 and TRBJ1-6, with D tentatively TRBD1 (5 bases). V was clipped by 6 bases and J by 1 base, with 10 bases between them. The CDR3 covers 15 residues. Germline V CDR1 and CDR2: PRHDT, FYEKMQ (reference sequence). In nucleotides, the CDR3 is TGTGCCAGCAGTGAGGGGAGGTCCTATAATTCACCCCTCCACTTT. Its translation: CASSEGRSYNSPLHF.

The chain is built from TRBV29-1 and TRBJ1-1; D gene unclear. This CDR3 spans 10 amino acids. Germline CDR1 reads SQVTM; CDR2 reads ANQGSEA. The V and J ends lost 7 bases and 3 bases respectively, with 6 bases between them. The CDR3 spells CSALDTEAFF. In DNA form, the CDR3 reads TGCAGCGCACTAGACACTGAAGCTTTCTTT.

The V call is TRBV7-2, the J call TRBJ2-7, with D unresolved. Trimming took 5 bases from V and 2 from J, leaving 16 bases between them. Germline-derived CDR1 and CDR2 are SGHTA and FQGNSA. CDR3 length: 15 residues. The chain's CDR3 is CASSPLGLLPYEQYF. The CDR3 DNA sequence: TGTGCCAGCAGCCCCTTGGGCCTACTTCCCTACGAGCAGTACTTC.

The chain carries TRBV6-5 and TRBJ2-3; D unclear. Trimming stripped 6 bases from V and 4 bases from J, with 14 bases between. This CDR3 is built from 14 residues. Germline V gene sequence: CDR1 MNHEY, CDR2 SVGAGI. Here the CDR3 DNA reads TGTGCCAGCAGATACGGGTTTGAGGCAGATACGCAGTATTTT. Its translation: CASRYGFEADTQYF.

The CDR3 DNA sequence: TGTGCCAGCAGTGACAGGGCTAGCGGGAGCGATGAGCAGTTCTTC. As protein: CASSDRASGSDEQFF. The chain recombines TRBV6-4 with TRBJ2-1; 10 bases match TRBD2. Germline trimming cut 2 bases from V and 8 bases from J; bases unmatched to any gene: 6. Germline V lookup: CDR1 MRHNA, CDR2 SNTAGT. The CDR3 is made up of 15 amino acids.

At least ten counts were recorded for this clonotype. This sequence joins TRBV20-1 and TRBJ2-7; 7 nucleotides agree with TRBD2. The CDR3 runs 15 residues. V dropped 4 bases and J dropped 3; count of bases not matched to a gene: 12. Germline CDR1 DFQATT, CDR2 SNEGSKA (reference sequence). CDR3 region: CSAKFAASGNYEQYF. DNA for the CDR3: TGCAGTGCTAAATTCGCGGCTAGCGGAAACTACGAGCAGTACTTC.

The rearrangement links TRBV11-1 to TRBJ2-2; no firm D call. The V and J ends lost 5 bases and 5 bases respectively, with 9 bases between them. There are 13 residues in the CDR3. Germline V lookup: CDR1 SGHAT, CDR2 FQDESV (reference sequence). This CDR3 is CASSPARTGELFF. In DNA form, the CDR3 reads TGTGCCAGCAGCCCGGCGAGAACCGGGGAGCTGTTTTTT.

About this clonotype: This may stem from a read error, because a much larger clone lies one nucleotide away. The final CDR3 position lacks the conserved phenylalanine or tryptophan, pointing to a likely read error. This chain links TRBV6-2 or TRBV6-3 with TRBJ1-1; TRBD1 matches at 7 bases. The CDR3 loop spans 14 amino acids. CDR1 and CDR2 from the germline V gene are MNHEY and SVGEGT. The V gene end was trimmed by 8 bases and the J gene end by 5 bases; junction bases not matched to a gene: 11. The CDR3 is CASAWTGRGTEAFL. The CDR3, as DNA: TGTGCCAGCGCCTGGACAGGCAGAGGGACTGAAGCTTTCCTT.

There are many counts of this clonotype. V and J are TRBV11-2 and TRBJ2-1; TRBD2 aligns across 7 bases. Germline CDR1 SGHAT, CDR2 FQNNGV. CDR3 length equals 12 residues. Trimming cost V 7 bases and J 9 bases; bases outside gene matches: 6. CDR3: CASTAGEIEQFF. CDR3 nucleotides: TGTGCCAGCACGGCGGGAGAAATTGAGCAGTTCTTC.